The 14 T cell receptor beta chains below were found in one sample sequenced in a study of T cell repertoires in cytomegalovirus infection. For these receptors, no antigen is known. TCRdb reanalysed the reads using MiXCR and keeps one entry per CDR3 protein. The sample records 70,000 to 95,000 distinct CDR3 sequences, around 32% being singletons. Specimen: CD8+ T cells from cultured PBMCs, collected from culture after CMV antigen stimulation. The receptor set was obtained from a human donor in good health (CMV status not recorded). Some clones in this sample may be carry-over from other donors' samples.

About this clonotype itself: Since a much larger clone is just one base distant, this may be a read error. The chain couples TRBV6-4 to TRBJ1-4; D is undetermined. Germline V gene sequence: CDR1 MRHNA, CDR2 SNTAGT. The CDR3 spans 14 residues. As DNA, the CDR3 is TGTGCCGATGCAACCGGGGATAGGAAGGAAAAACTGCTTTTT. Translated, it gives CADATGDRKEKLLF.

This sequence joins TRBV20-1 and TRBJ2-1, with D possibly TRBD2 on 5 matching bases. Trimming pared 3 bases from V and 4 bases from J, leaving 13 bases between. This CDR3 region has 14 residues. Germline CDR1 is DFQATT and CDR2 is SNEGSKA (reference sequence). CDR3 sequence (DNA): TGCAGTGCTAGGGGAGCGGACGCATACAATGAGCAGTTCTTC. Protein product: CSARGADAYNEQFF.

The chain is built from TRBV14 and TRBJ1-3; D uncertain. The germline V gene encodes CDR1 SGHDN and CDR2 FVKESK. Trimming took 0 bases from V and 4 from J, leaving 4 bases between them. The CDR3 spans 13 residues. This chain's CDR3 is CASSQERGNTIYF. DNA for the CDR3: TGTGCCAGCAGCCAAGAAAGGGGAAACACCATATATTTT.

This clonotype was seen a handful of times. The V gene is TRBV4-1, the J gene TRBJ2-1; unclear D gene. The germline V and J ends were trimmed by 0 bases and 6 bases, with 3 bases remaining between them. There are 12 residues in the CDR3. Germline-derived CDR1 and CDR2 are MGHRA and YSYEKL. The CDR3 DNA reads TGCGCCAGCAGCCAAGATCCCAATGAGCAGTTCTTC. Translating gives CASSQDPNEQFF.

This clonotype was recorded at least ten times. Relative to the germline gene, one junction end is altered; a read error may explain this. V and J are TRBV7-6 and TRBJ1-5; D is undetermined. The length of the CDR3 is 14 residues. Looked up from germline, CDR1 is SGHVS and CDR2 is FNYEAQ. The CDR3 reads CASGFREGGQPQHF. CDR3 nucleotides: TGTGCCAGCGGCTTTAGGGAAGGCGGACAGCCCCAGCATTTT.

This clonotype was observed a handful of times. The chain recombines TRBV19 with TRBJ1-1; no reliable D call. V was trimmed by 3 bases and J by 0 bases, leaving 5 bases between them. The germline CDR1 and CDR2 sequences are LNHDA and SQIVND (reference sequence). The CDR3 runs to 13 residues. CDR3 in DNA: TGTGCCAGTAGTATTAGTGTGAACACTGAAGCTTTCTTT. Residues: CASSISVNTEAFF.

This clonotype was seen only a few times. The gene calls are TRBV7-6 and TRBJ2-1, with D uncertain. CDR1 and CDR2 (germline): SGHVS, FNYEAQ. The CDR3 is made up of 14 amino acids. Trimming cost V 2 bases and J 7 bases, with 12 bases left between them. The CDR3 region is CASSLILGSNEQFF. The CDR3 DNA reads as TGTGCCAGCAGCTTAATTCTAGGGTCAAATGAGCAGTTCTTC.

This clonotype was counted many times. The chain uses TRBV20-1 and TRBJ1-5; TRBD1 aligns across 7 bases. The CDR3 has 14 amino acids. CDR1 is DFQATT and CDR2 is SNEGSKA in the germline V gene (reference sequence). J gave up 2 bases and V 6 bases, and 7 bases lay outside the gene matches. CDR3 in DNA: TGCAGTGCGTCGACAGGGCACGGCAATCAGCCCCAGCATTTT. Protein: CSASTGHGNQPQHF.

The table lists this clonotype with many counts. The chain recombines TRBV7-9 with TRBJ2-1; D not certain. CDR1 SEHNR and CDR2 FQNEAQ come from the germline V gene (reference sequence). The CDR3 runs 12 residues. The V and J ends lost 3 bases and 7 bases respectively, with 7 bases between them. CDR3 residues: CASSLEGNEQFF. The CDR3 nucleotides are TGTGCCAGCAGCTTGGAAGGGAATGAGCAGTTCTTC.

This clonotype was seen ten or more times. The rearrangement uses TRBV7-6 and TRBJ2-7; tentatively, D is TRBD1 (5 bases). The V gene lost 1 base and the J gene lost 3 bases, with 13 bases spanning the gap. CDR1 SGHVS and CDR2 FNYEAQ come from the germline V gene. The CDR3 is 15 amino acids. Here the CDR3 reads CASSLEGRQLYEQYF. In nucleotides, the CDR3 is TGTGCCAGCAGCTTAGAGGGAAGACAGCTCTACGAGCAGTACTTC.

This clonotype occurred many times. The V gene is TRBV7-2, the J gene TRBJ1-3, with TRBD1 as a possible D gene (5 bases). The CDR3 contains 17 residues. Trimming took off 7 bases at V and 2 bases at J, with 21 bases between the two ends. Germline CDR1 reads SGHTA; CDR2 reads FQGNSA. The CDR3 sequence: CASTQTPGWGAGNTIYF. CDR3 sequence (DNA): TGTGCCAGCACCCAAACCCCAGGGTGGGGCGCTGGAAACACCATATATTTT.

Remarks on this clonotype: A much larger clone lies one base from this, so it may be a read error. The chain carries TRBV6-5 and TRBJ2-1; possibly TRBD1 or TRBD2 for D (6 bases each). V shed 0 bases and J shed 8 bases, with 14 bases lying between them. CDR1 is MNHEY, CDR2 SVGAGI, per germline. The CDR3 is 15 residues long. CDR3 protein: CASSYSWKGGYEQFF. The CDR3 DNA reads as TGTGCCAGCAGTTACTCGTGGAAGGGGGGATATGAGCAGTTCTTC.

In this sample, this clonotype turned up a few times. This chain uses TRBV27 with TRBJ2-7, with 10 nucleotides matching TRBD1. The CDR3 spans 16 residues. Germline V gene sequence: CDR1 MNHEY, CDR2 SMNVEV (reference sequence). With V trimmed by 5 bases and J by 2 bases, 9 bases remained unmatched. CDR3 protein: CASSNDRGHNPYEQYF. The DNA for the CDR3 is TGTGCCAGCAGTAACGACAGGGGGCACAACCCCTACGAGCAGTACTTC.

The V gene is TRBV6-6, the J gene TRBJ1-5, with a possible D match to TRBD1 (5 bases). The CDR3 is 16 amino acids. Trimming stripped 0 bases from V and 3 bases from J, with 12 bases between. Germline values: CDR1 MNHNY, CDR2 SVGAGI (reference sequence). In nucleotides, the CDR3 is TGTGCCAGCAGTTACTCGGGCGGGGCGGACAATCAGCCCCAGCATTTT. It translates to CASSYSGGADNQPQHF.